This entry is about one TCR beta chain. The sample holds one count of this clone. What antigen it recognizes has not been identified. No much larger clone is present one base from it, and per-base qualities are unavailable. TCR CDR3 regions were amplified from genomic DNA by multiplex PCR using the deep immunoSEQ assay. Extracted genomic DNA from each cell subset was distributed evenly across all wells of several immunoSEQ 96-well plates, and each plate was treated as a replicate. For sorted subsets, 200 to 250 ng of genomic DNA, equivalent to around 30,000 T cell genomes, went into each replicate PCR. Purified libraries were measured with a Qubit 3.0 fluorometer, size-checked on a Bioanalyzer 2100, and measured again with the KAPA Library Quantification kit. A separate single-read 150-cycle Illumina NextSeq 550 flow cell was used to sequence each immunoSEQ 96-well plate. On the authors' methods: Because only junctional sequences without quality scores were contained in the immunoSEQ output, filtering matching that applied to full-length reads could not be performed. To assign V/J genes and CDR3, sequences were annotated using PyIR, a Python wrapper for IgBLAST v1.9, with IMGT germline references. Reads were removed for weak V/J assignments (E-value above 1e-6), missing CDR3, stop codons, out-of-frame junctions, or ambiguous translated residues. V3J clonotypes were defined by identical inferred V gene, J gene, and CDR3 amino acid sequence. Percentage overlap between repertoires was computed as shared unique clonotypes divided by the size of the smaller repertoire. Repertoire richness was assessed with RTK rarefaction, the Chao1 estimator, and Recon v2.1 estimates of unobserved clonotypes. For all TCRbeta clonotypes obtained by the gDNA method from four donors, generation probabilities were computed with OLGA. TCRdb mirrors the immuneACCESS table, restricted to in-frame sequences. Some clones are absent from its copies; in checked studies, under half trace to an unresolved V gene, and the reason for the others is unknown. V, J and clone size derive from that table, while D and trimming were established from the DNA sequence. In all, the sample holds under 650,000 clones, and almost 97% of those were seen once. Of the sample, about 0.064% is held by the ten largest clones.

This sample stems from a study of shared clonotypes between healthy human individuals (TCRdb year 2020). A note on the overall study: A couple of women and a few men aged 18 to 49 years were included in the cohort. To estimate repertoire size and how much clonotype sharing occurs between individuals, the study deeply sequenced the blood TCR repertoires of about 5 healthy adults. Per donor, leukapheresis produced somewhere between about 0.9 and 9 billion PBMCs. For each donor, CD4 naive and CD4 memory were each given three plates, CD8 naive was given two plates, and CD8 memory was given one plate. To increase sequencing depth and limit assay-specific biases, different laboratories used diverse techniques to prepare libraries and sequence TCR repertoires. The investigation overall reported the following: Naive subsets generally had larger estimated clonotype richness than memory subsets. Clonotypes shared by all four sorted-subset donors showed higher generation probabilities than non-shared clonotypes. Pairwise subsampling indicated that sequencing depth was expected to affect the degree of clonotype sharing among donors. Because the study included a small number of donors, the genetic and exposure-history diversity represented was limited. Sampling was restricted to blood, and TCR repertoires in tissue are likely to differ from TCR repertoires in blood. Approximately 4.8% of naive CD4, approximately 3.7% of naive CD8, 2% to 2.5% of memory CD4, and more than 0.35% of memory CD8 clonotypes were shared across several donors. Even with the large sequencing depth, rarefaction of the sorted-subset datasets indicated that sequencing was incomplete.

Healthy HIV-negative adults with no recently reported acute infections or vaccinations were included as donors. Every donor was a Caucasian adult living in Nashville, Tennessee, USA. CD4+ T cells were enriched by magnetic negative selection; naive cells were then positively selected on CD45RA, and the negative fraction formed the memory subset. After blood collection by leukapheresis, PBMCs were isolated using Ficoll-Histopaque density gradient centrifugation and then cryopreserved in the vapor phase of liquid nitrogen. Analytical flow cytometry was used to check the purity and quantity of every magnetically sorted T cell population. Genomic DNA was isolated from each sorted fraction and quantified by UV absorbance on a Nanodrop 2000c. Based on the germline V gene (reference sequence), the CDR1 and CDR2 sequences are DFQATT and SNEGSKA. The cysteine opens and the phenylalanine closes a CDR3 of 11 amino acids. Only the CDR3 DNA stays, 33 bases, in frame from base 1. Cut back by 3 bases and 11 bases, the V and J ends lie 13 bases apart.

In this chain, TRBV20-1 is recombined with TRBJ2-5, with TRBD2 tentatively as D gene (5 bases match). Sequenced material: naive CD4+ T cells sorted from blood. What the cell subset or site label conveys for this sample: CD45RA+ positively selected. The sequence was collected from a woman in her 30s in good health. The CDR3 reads CSASGIEEQYF. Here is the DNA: TGCAGTGCTAGCGGGATTGAAGAGCAGTACTTC.